The 15 T cell receptor beta chains listed next were all sequenced from one sample in a study of blood T cells in healthy people across ages. A second PCR of about 6 to 12 cycles used a sample-barcoded 5' primer and a J-beta primer mix. TCRdb reanalysed the 5' RACE reads using MiXCR and keeps one entry per CDR3 protein. The table records roughly 1,300,000 distinct CDR3 sequences, around 55% of them present only once. Sequencing used blood. These receptors came from a young man in good health.

This sequence joins TRBV5-1 and TRBJ2-1, with 7 bases lining up with TRBD2. Germline V gives CDR1 SGHRS, CDR2 YFSETQ. After removal of 4 bases from V and 8 bases from J, the junction contained 18 bases not matched to a gene. This CDR3 is 17 amino acids long. CDR3 loop: CASSAFTAGLRSDEQFF. The CDR3 DNA reads as TGCGCCAGCAGCGCCTTCACCGCGGGACTACGCTCAGATGAGCAGTTCTTC.

The chain has TRBV14 and TRBJ1-1; D is unresolved. V dropped 1 base and J dropped 2 bases, with 17 bases sitting between them. The CDR3 runs to 17 residues. Per germline, CDR1 SGHDN and CDR2 FVKESK. Here the CDR3 reads CASSQVFPRPVNTEAFF. In DNA, the CDR3 is TGTGCCAGCAGCCAAGTATTTCCCCGTCCGGTTAACACTGAAGCTTTCTTT.

In DNA, the CDR3 is TGTGCCAGCAGTGAAGTGTGGGAAACTGAAGCTTTCTTT. Its translation is CASSEVWETEAFF. The chain links TRBV6-1 to TRBJ1-1; D not certain. Trimming took 1 base from V and 5 from J, leaving 8 bases between them. Germline V CDR1 and CDR2: MNHNS, SASEGT. The CDR3 is 13 residues long.

V and J are TRBV28 and TRBJ1-1, with D perhaps TRBD1 (6 bases). Trimming took 3 bases from V and 11 from J, leaving 13 bases between them. Germline CDR1 and CDR2: MDHEN and SYDVKM. The CDR3 sequence is 12 residues long. CDR3 in DNA: TGTGCCAGCAGTTTCCCAGGACAGCGGGCTTTCTTT. This gives the protein CASSFPGQRAFF. Full variable domain (outside the CDR3, taken from reference TRBV28 and TRBJ1-1): DVKVTQSSRYLVKRTGEKVFLECVQDMDHENMFWYRQDPGLGLRLIYFSYDVKMKEKGDIPEGYSVSREKKERFSLILESASTNQTSMYLCASSFPGQRAFFGQGTRLTVV.

This chain connects TRBV5-1 to TRBJ2-4; weak D call: TRBD1 (5 bases). TRBJ2-7 explains the end of the DNA better; the J call may be wrong. The length of the CDR3 is 16 residues. Germline CDR1 and CDR2: SGHRS and YFSETQ. This CDR3 reads CASSRVPQDLLDEQYF. CDR3 bases: TGCGCCAGCAGCCGTGTCCCACAGGACCTACTCGACGAGCAGTACTTC.

This clonotype appeared a single time. The CDR3 nucleotides are TGCAGCGGGGCCCAGGGGAATGGCTACACCTTC. Protein sequence: CSGAQGNGYTF. The rearrangement links TRBV29-1 to TRBJ1-2, with a tentative D call TRBD1 (6 bases). CDR3 size: 11 residues. Trimming stripped 7 bases from V and 6 bases from J, with 12 bases between. The germline V gene has CDR1 SQVTM and CDR2 ANQGSEA.

J is TRBJ2-1 and V is TRBV7-6; 12 bases are a match to TRBD2. V dropped 5 bases and J dropped 0; count of bases not matched to a gene: 5. This CDR3 is built from 17 residues. Germline lookup yields CDR1 SGHVS and CDR2 FNYEAQ. The CDR3 protein is CASSGTSGPSSYNEQFF. For the CDR3, the DNA is TGTGCCAGCAGCGGGACTAGCGGGCCAAGCTCCTACAATGAGCAGTTCTTC.

V and J are TRBV20-1 and TRBJ2-3, with D possibly matching TRBD2 (6 bases). V was pared by 0 bases and J by 5 bases, with 12 bases between. The CDR3 extends over 14 amino acids. The germline gives CDR1 DFQATT, CDR2 SNEGSKA (reference sequence). The CDR3: CSARDGGAGDTQYF. Written as DNA, the CDR3 is TGCAGTGCTAGAGACGGCGGGGCGGGAGATACGCAGTATTTT.

The gene calls are TRBV16 and TRBJ1-5; no clear D gene. The CDR3 length is 15 residues. Trimming left V 0 bases short and J 0 bases short, with 6 bases between. Germline assignment: CDR1 KGHSY and CDR2 FQNENV. The CDR3 spells CASSQSTHSNQPQHF. The CDR3 nucleotides read TGTGCCAGCAGCCAATCAACCCATAGCAATCAGCCCCAGCATTTT.

The chain recombines TRBV2 with TRBJ2-5; D assignment may be TRBD1 or TRBD2 (5 bases each). The germline gives CDR1 SNHLY, CDR2 FYNNEI. The CDR3 runs to 15 residues. V lost 0 bases and J 5 bases, leaving 13 bases between the germline ends. CDR3 in DNA: TGTGCCAGCAGTGAAGCGCTTGAGGGGTTTGAGACCCAGTACTTC. The encoded protein is CASSEALEGFETQYF.

This sequence joins TRBV2 and TRBJ2-5, with TRBD1 matching over 8 bases. The J call may be wrong; the DNA end is better matched by TRBJ2-7. CDR3 length: 14 amino acids. Germline V gene sequence: CDR1 SNHLY, CDR2 FYNNEI. The DNA for the CDR3 is TGTGCCAGCGCGGACAGGGAAGGGTACAACGAGCAGTACTTC. Protein product: CASADREGYNEQYF.

V is TRBV29-1 and J is TRBJ1-4; D is uncertain. Between the trimmed V and J ends, which lost 6 bases and 4 bases, there was a span of 6 bases. The CDR3 consists of 11 residues. CDR1 is SQVTM, CDR2 ANQGSEA, per germline. The CDR3 region is CSVFGNEKLFF. In nucleotides, the CDR3 is TGCAGCGTGTTTGGTAATGAAAAACTGTTTTTT.

This clonotype was counted only a few times. The J gene is TRBJ1-2, the V gene TRBV12-3 or TRBV12-4, with D perhaps TRBD1 (6 bases). The CDR3 length is 14 residues. V shed 7 bases and J shed 4 bases, with 16 bases lying between them. The CDR3 DNA sequence: TGTGCCAGCACCCCAAGACAGGACCGCTATGGCTACACCTTC. The encoded protein is CASTPRQDRYGYTF.

The rearrangement links TRBV29-1 to TRBJ2-1; D may be TRBD1 or TRBD2 (5 bases each). The V and J ends lost 7 bases and 6 bases respectively, with 16 bases between them. CDR3 length: 13 amino acids. Germline values: CDR1 SQVTM, CDR2 ANQGSEA. The CDR3 bases are TGCAGCGCCTCGGGGCCAGCGAGCAATGAGCAGTTCTTC. This codes for CSASGPASNEQFF.

J is TRBJ2-4 and V is TRBV5-1; D is ambiguous. Trimming pared 0 bases from V and 1 base from J, leaving 11 bases between. Germline V gives CDR1 SGHRS, CDR2 YFSETQ. The CDR3 sequence is 16 residues long. The CDR3 is CASSLVEGLAKNIQYF. Here the CDR3 DNA reads TGCGCCAGCAGCTTGGTAGAAGGGTTGGCCAAAAACATTCAGTACTTC.